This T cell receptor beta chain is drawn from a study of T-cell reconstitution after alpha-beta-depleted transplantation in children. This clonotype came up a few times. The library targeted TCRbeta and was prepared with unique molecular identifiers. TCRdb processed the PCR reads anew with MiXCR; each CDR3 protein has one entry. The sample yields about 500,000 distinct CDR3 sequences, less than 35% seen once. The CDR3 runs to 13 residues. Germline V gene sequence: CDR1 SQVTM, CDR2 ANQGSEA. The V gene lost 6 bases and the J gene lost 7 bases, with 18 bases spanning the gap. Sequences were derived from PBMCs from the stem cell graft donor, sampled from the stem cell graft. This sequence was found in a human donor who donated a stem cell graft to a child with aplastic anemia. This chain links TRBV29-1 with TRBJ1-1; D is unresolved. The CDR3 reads CSVPGAGKLEAFF. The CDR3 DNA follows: TGCAGCGTACCGGGCGCCGGGAAACTTGAAGCTTTCTTT.